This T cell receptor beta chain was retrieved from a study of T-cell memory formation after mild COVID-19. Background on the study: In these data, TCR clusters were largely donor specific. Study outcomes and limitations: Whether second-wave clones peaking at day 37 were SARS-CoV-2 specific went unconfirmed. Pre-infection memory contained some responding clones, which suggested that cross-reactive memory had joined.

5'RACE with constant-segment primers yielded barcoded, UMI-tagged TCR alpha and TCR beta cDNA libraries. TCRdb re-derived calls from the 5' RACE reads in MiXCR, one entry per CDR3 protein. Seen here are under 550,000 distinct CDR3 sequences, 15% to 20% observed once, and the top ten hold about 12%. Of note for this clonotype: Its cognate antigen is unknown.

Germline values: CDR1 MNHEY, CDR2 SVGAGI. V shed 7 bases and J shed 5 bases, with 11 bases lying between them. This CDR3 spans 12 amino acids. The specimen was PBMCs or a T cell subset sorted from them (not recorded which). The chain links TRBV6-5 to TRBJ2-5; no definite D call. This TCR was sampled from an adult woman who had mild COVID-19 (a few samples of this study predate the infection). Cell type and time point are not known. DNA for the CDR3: TGTGCCAGCACCGACCCGGTGGAGACCCAGTACTTC. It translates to CASTDPVETQYF.